Listed below are T cell receptor beta chains from one sample, sequenced in a study of blood T cells in healthy people across ages. MiXCR, applied by TCRdb to the 5' RACE reads, yields one record per CDR3 protein. This table holds 850,000 to 1,100,000 distinct CDR3 sequences, more than 30% found once. The source material was blood. These receptors were collected from a man between 18 and 35 years old in good health. The CDR3 runs from the conserved cysteine through the conserved F or W. A D gene is named only where the DNA matches it firmly. Clone size appears in some rows only: once, few, many, or a class for an expanded clone.

clone size	J gene	CDR3 length	D gene	V gene	CDR3 DNA	CDR3 protein
few	TRBJ2-3	16	NA	TRBV4-1	TGCGCCAGCAGCCAACGGAGAGGGTTGGGGACAGATACGCAGTATTTT	CASSQRRGLGTDTQYF
NA	TRBJ2-2	13	NA	TRBV27	TGTGCCAGCAGTTTCTTGATTACCGGGGAGCTGTTTTTT	CASSFLITGELFF
NA	TRBJ2-7	12	NA	TRBV7-9	TGTGCCAGCAGCCATAACGACTACGAGCAGTACTTC	CASSHNDYEQYF
few	TRBJ1-1	15	NA	TRBV9	TGTGCCAGCAGCGTAGAGGGGGTGTTGAACACTGAAGCTTTCTTT	CASSVEGVLNTEAFF
NA	TRBJ1-5	15	NA	TRBV2	TGTGCCAGCAGTGAAACAGGACTGAACAATCAGCCCCAGCATTTT	CASSETGLNNQPQHF
NA	TRBJ1-2	11	NA	TRBV20-1	TGCAGTGCTAGCGGTGTCCGGGGCTACACCTTC	CSASGVRGYTF
few	TRBJ1-5	15	TRBD1	TRBV6-6	TGTGCCAGCAGGCCTGGGACAGGGATTCATCAGCCCCAGCATTTT	CASRPGTGIHQPQHF
few	TRBJ2-5	13	NA	TRBV7-3	TGTGCCAGCAGTGAGGACTTATGGGAGACCCAGTACTTC	CASSEDLWETQYF
NA	TRBJ2-7	12	NA	TRBV20-1	TGCAGTGCCACGGGCAGAGACTACGAGCAGTACTTC	CSATGRDYEQYF
NA	TRBJ2-3	17	NA	TRBV18	TGTGCCAGCTCACCCTTAAGGGGAGCGACTAGCACAGATACGCAGTATTTT	CASSPLRGATSTDTQYF
NA	TRBJ2-1	14	TRBD1	TRBV20-1	TGCAGTGCTAGGACAGGGGTTTCCTACAATGAGCAGTTCTTC	CSARTGVSYNEQFF
few	TRBJ2-1	18	NA	TRBV21-1	TGTGCCAGCAGCAAAGGATATATCCGGGACCGACCCTACAATGAGCAGTTCTTC	CASSKGYIRDRPYNEQFF
NA	TRBJ2-5	15	NA	TRBV7-8	TGTGCCAGCAGCTTTTCCAGGGGAGGGGGAGAGACCCAGTACTTC	CASSFSRGGGETQYF
NA	TRBJ1-4	14	NA	TRBV7-2	TGTGCCAGCAGCCTGGACAGAAATAATGAAGAACTGTTTTTT	CASSLDRNNEELFF
few	TRBJ2-5	13	NA	TRBV12-3/TRBV12-4	TGTGCCACCGCTACAGGACCCGAAGAGACCCAGTACTTC	CATATGPEETQYF
once	TRBJ1-4	14	NA	TRBV5-1	TGCGCCAGCAGCTTAGAAAAGGCTAATGAAAAACCGTTTTTT	CASSLEKANEKPFF
many	TRBJ2-3	14	NA	TRBV10-3	TGTGCCATCAGAACAGGGACAAGCACAGATACGCAGTATTTT	CAIRTGTSTDTQYF
many	TRBJ1-2	13	NA	TRBV12-5	TGTGCTAGTGGCACCAACGGGGGAAATGGCTACACCTTC	CASGTNGGNGYTF
NA	TRBJ2-2	13	NA	TRBV5-1	TGCGCCAGCAAGGAAGTAGGGACCGGGGAGCTGTTTTTT	CASKEVGTGELFF
many	TRBJ1-2	14	NA	TRBV12-3/TRBV12-4	TGTGCCAGCAGTCCAGCTTCAGGGTTCTCGCGCTACACCTTC	CASSPASGFSRYTF
NA	TRBJ2-7	17	NA	TRBV27	TGTGCCAGCAGTCCCACGGGACTCACACCCACCTCCTACGAGCAGTACTTC	CASSPTGLTPTSYEQYF
few	TRBJ1-6	15	NA	TRBV7-8	TGTGCCAGCAGCTCGGACCCTACCTATAATTCACCCCTCCACTTT	CASSSDPTYNSPLHF
few	TRBJ1-1	14	NA	TRBV20-1	TGCAGTGCTAGAGGGACCGCGGAGAACACTGAAGCTTTCTTT	CSARGTAENTEAFF
NA	TRBJ1-1	17	TRBD1	TRBV7-9	TGTGCCAGCAGCCTACTGGGAGGGGGCAGGGATAGACCTGAAGCTTTCTTT	CASSLLGGGRDRPEAFF
NA	TRBJ2-7	16	TRBD2	TRBV27	TGTGCCAGCAGTCCACTTAGCGGGGGGCCCCACTACGAGCAGTACTTC	CASSPLSGGPHYEQYF
NA	TRBJ1-1	13	NA	TRBV27	TGTGCCAGCAGGGACTCCGGTGGGACTGAAGCTTTCTTT	CASRDSGGTEAFF
NA	TRBJ2-5	13	NA	TRBV4-1	TGCGCCAGCAGCCTTTACCAGGGCTACGTCCAGTACTTC	CASSLYQGYVQYF